This T cell receptor (beta chain) originates from a study of identical twins. Study-level results: The presence of invariant MAIT and iNKT cells could partly confound analyses of zero-insertion sequences.

Points on this clonotype: Its specificity is unknown.

There are 14 residues in the CDR3. The germline V gene encodes CDR1 DFQATT and CDR2 SNEGSKA (reference sequence). Trimming pared 6 bases from V and 2 bases from J, leaving 14 bases between. Unique molecular identifiers were present on the cDNA, which also gained a universal primer site by template switching. Each CDR3 protein is one row after TCRdb ran MiXCR on the 5' RACE reads. The sample includes about 1.7 million distinct CDR3 sequences, less than 35% of them seen just once. The V and J genes are TRBV20-1 and TRBJ1-5; no clear D. The sequenced sample was cord blood. This receptor was identified in a newborn girl in good health. The CDR3 protein is CSAHKAGGNQPQHF. The CDR3, as DNA: TGCAGTGCCCATAAGGCGGGCGGCAATCAGCCCCAGCATTTT.